The source of this TCR beta chain is a study of cytomegalovirus exposure and HLA in healthy donors. Background on the study: Researchers found that approximately 80% of around 400 genotyped donors fell within the Caucasian-associated ancestry cluster. The study's findings and limits: It was shown in a later analysis that HLA-associated TCR beta chains were more clonally expanded than other, equally common chains. Most likely, a cluster of highly shared sequence variants arose as a sequencing artifact.

Germline CDR1 MDHEN, CDR2 SYDVKM. Unmatched junction bases numbered 11, after V lost 6 bases and J lost 0 bases. This CDR3 spans 18 amino acids. As concerns this clone: Antigen unknown.

A multiplex PCR was run with 60 Vbeta primers and 13 Jbeta primers. Sequencing was performed with immunoSEQ multiplex PCR; in TCRdb, only in-frame clones are kept and a portion is missing. The sample table sets out about 130,000 clones. The rearrangement joins TRBV28 to TRBJ2-6, with 7 bases fitting TRBD1. Sequenced sample: PBMCs. The sequence was collected from a woman aged 55-70 years in good health and CMV-seronegative. The CDR3 bases are TGTGCCAGCAGACCCTCCGGGACAGCTAGCTCTGGGGCCAACGTCCTGACTTTC. Translation: CASRPSGTASSGANVLTF.